A selection of T cell receptor beta chains follows, all from one sample in a study of blood T cell repertoires in COVID-19. The data were produced by immunoSEQ multiplex PCR, yet TCRdb's version contains in-frame clones alone and is incomplete. The top ten hold 1.1% of the sample, which has some 420,000 clones, around 89% seen once. Material: PBMCs or T cells enriched from blood (not recorded which). Receptors were obtained from a man aged 25-45 years who had recovered from COVID-19. CDR3s include the opening cysteine and the closing phenylalanine or tryptophan. A D gene is named only where the DNA matches it firmly. The size entry is marked missing in some rows and otherwise reads once, few, many or a size class.

d_gene	v_gene	j_gene	abundance	len	CDR3aa	CDR3nt
TRBD1	TRBV28	TRBJ1-6	.	14	CASSPGTVDSPLHF	TGTGCCAGCAGTCCCGGGACAGTTGATTCACCCCTCCACTTT
.	TRBV10-1	TRBJ1-5	.	13	CASSPGGEQPQHF	TGCGCCAGCAGTCCGGGAGGAGAACAGCCCCAGCATTTT
.	TRBV4-1	TRBJ1-1	.	14	CASSFGLLNTEAFF	TGCGCCAGCAGCTTTGGACTGTTGAACACTGAAGCTTTCTTT
.	TRBV24-1	TRBJ2-3	.	15	CATSGDTPGTDTQYF	TGTGCCACCAGTGGGGACACCCCTGGCACAGATACGCAGTATTTT
.	TRBV24-1	TRBJ1-2	.	13	CATSDFERGGYTF	TGTGCCACCAGTGATTTCGAGCGTGGTGGCTACACCTTC
TRBD1	TRBV5-8	TRBJ1-6	.	14	CASSLITGASPLHF	TGTGCCAGCAGCTTAATAACAGGGGCTTCACCCCTCCACTTT
TRBD1	TRBV24-1	TRBJ2-7	.	13	CATNRTGSHEQYF	TGTGCCACCAATCGGACAGGGAGTCACGAGCAGTACTTC
.	TRBV5-1	TRBJ2-6	.	15	CASSTSISGANVLTF	TGCGCCAGCAGCACCTCTATCTCTGGGGCCAACGTCCTGACTTTC
.	TRBV9	TRBJ1-1	.	15	CASSARQKPNTEAFF	TGTGCCAGCAGCGCCCGACAGAAGCCGAACACTGAAGCTTTCTTT
.	TRBV5-4	TRBJ2-2	.	14	CASSGTLNTGELFF	TGTGCCAGCTCTGGGACACTTAACACCGGGGAGCTGTTTTTT
TRBD1	TRBV11-2	TRBJ1-5	.	14	CASSRQGGDQPQHF	TGTGCCAGCAGCCGACAGGGTGGGGATCAGCCCCAGCATTTT
TRBD1	TRBV10-2	TRBJ2-7	.	13	CASCRDRIPEQYF	TGCGCCAGCTGCCGGGACAGGATCCCCGAGCAGTACTTC
.	TRBV25-1	TRBJ1-6	.	15	CASSGSTGWHSPLHF	TGTGCCAGCAGTGGATCGACAGGATGGCACTCACCCCTCCACTTT
.	TRBV6-5	TRBJ2-3	once	14	CASRLLTSTDTQYF	TGTGCCAGCAGACTACTAACTAGCACAGATACGCAGTATTTT
TRBD1	TRBV30	TRBJ1-5	once	14	CAWSRDSYSQPQHF	TGTGCCTGGAGCCGGGACAGCTACAGTCAGCCCCAGCATTTT
.	TRBV11-2	TRBJ2-7	once	15	CASSLGPDSSYEQYF	TGTGCCAGCAGCTTAGGTCCCGACAGCTCCTACGAGCAGTACTTC
.	TRBV2	TRBJ2-7	.	13	CASREGRPYEQYF	TGTGCCAGCAGAGAGGGTCGGCCCTACGAGCAGTACTTC
.	TRBV3-1/TRBV3-2	TRBJ1-2	once	14	CASSSTGTSYGYTF	TGTGCCAGCAGCTCAACCGGGACAAGCTATGGCTACACCTTC
.	TRBV29-1	TRBJ2-2	once	15	CSVEEQDSNTGELFF	TGCAGCGTTGAGGAACAGGATTCGAACACCGGGGAGCTGTTTTTT
TRBD1	TRBV5-1	TRBJ2-3	.	15	CASSADREPTDTQYF	TGCGCCAGCAGCGCGGACAGGGAACCCACAGATACGCAGTATTTT
TRBD2	TRBV7-9	TRBJ2-1	.	16	CASSYQAGGTYNEQFF	TGTGCCAGCAGTTACCAAGCGGGAGGGACCTACAATGAGCAGTTCTTC
TRBD2	TRBV18	TRBJ2-7	.	14	CASSPGLAGYEQYF	TGTGCCAGCTCACCCGGACTAGCGGGCTACGAGCAGTACTTC
.	TRBV7-3	TRBJ2-1	.	12	CASSPQGGEQFF	TGTGCCAGCAGCCCCCAGGGTGGTGAGCAGTTCTTC
TRBD2	TRBV10-2	TRBJ2-1	.	21	CASSDRNVRGRASGYDNEQFF	TGCGCCAGCAGTGACAGGAATGTGAGAGGCAGGGCTAGCGGATACGACAATGAGCAGTTCTTC
.	TRBV27	TRBJ1-3	.	13	CASSSSPGNTIYF	TGTGCCAGCAGCTCTAGCCCCGGAAACACCATATATTTT
.	TRBV28	TRBJ2-3	.	16	CASSLGKTSGTDTQYF	TGTGCCAGCAGTTTAGGAAAGACCAGCGGCACAGATACGCAGTATTTT
TRBD1	TRBV5-6	TRBJ1-6	.	16	CASSYRTGGHNSPLHF	TGTGCCAGCAGCTATCGGACAGGGGGTCATAATTCACCCCTCCACTTT
.	TRBV28	TRBJ1-4	.	12	CASRAATEELFF	TGTGCCAGCAGGGCCGCCACGGAGGAACTGTTTTTT
TRBD1	TRBV5-1	TRBJ1-5	once	15	CASSLAGQGDQPQHF	TGCGCCAGCAGCTTGGCCGGACAGGGTGATCAGCCCCAGCATTTT
.	TRBV4-1	TRBJ1-4	.	19	CASSQDLTGTTDVWEKLFF	TGCGCCAGCAGCCAAGATCTCACTGGGACAACTGATGTGTGGGAAAAACTGTTTTTT
.	TRBV3-1/TRBV3-2	TRBJ2-2	.	13	CASRLGVIGELFF	TGTGCCAGCAGGCTAGGGGTAATCGGGGAGCTGTTTTTT
.	TRBV7-9	TRBJ2-7	.	12	CASSHDSYEQYF	TGTGCCAGCAGCCATGACAGCTACGAGCAGTACTTC
TRBD2	TRBV10-1	TRBJ2-1	.	17	CASSDSWTSGYYNEQFF	TGCGCCAGCAGTGACTCCTGGACTAGCGGTTATTACAATGAGCAGTTCTTC
.	TRBV6-1	TRBJ2-2	once	16	CASSERPWGPTGELFF	TGTGCCAGCAGCGAACGACCTTGGGGGCCCACCGGGGAGCTGTTTTTT
.	TRBV3-1/TRBV3-2	TRBJ1-2	.	13	CASSLERVMGYTF	TGTGCCAGCAGCTTAGAGAGGGTGATGGGCTACACCTTC
TRBD2	TRBV30	TRBJ2-6	.	17	CAWKGGRPGSGANVLTF	TGTGCCTGGAAGGGAGGGAGGCCCGGCTCTGGGGCCAACGTCCTGACTTTC
.	TRBV13	TRBJ1-4	.	16	CASSLATEGDLEKLFF	TGTGCCAGCAGCTTAGCGACAGAAGGTGACCTTGAAAAACTGTTTTTT
TRBD2	TRBV6-4	TRBJ2-2	.	16	CASSDSAGGNTGELFF	TGTGCCAGCAGTGACAGTGCGGGAGGGAACACCGGGGAGCTGTTTTTT
TRBD2	TRBV6-4	TRBJ2-1	once	14	CASSRSGSRDEQFF	TGTGCCAGCAGTCGTAGCGGGAGTAGGGATGAGCAGTTCTTC
TRBD1	TRBV5-1	TRBJ2-3	few	15	CASSLQGARTDTQYF	TGCGCCAGCAGCTTACAGGGGGCGCGAACAGATACGCAGTATTTT
TRBD1	TRBV9	TRBJ2-2	.	22	CASSRQPRTGGRQFANTGELFF	TGTGCCAGCAGCCGTCAACCTCGGACAGGGGGCCGACAGTTCGCGAACACCGGGGAGCTGTTTTTT
.	TRBV7-9	TRBJ2-7	once	15	CASSFSAGASYEQYF	TGTGCCAGCAGCTTCTCCGCGGGGGCCTCCTACGAGCAGTACTTC
TRBD2	TRBV24-1	TRBJ2-7	many	19	CATSAGGGRGLADNYEQYF	TGTGCCACCAGTGCTGGGGGGGGTAGGGGACTAGCGGACAACTACGAGCAGTACTTC
TRBD2	TRBV7-2	TRBJ2-1	.	15	CASSLGLAGSNEQFF	TGTGCCAGCAGCTTGGGACTAGCGGGAAGCAATGAGCAGTTCTTC
TRBD1	TRBV14	TRBJ1-2	.	16	CASSQGVPGQTYGYTF	TGTGCCAGCAGCCAAGGGGTCCCGGGACAGACATATGGCTACACCTTC
.	TRBV24-1	TRBJ2-3	.	13	CATSAGTTDTQYF	TGTGCCACCAGTGCAGGCACGACGGATACGCAGTATTTT
TRBD1	TRBV5-1	TRBJ2-1	.	15	CASSTGQGKNNEQFF	TGCGCCAGCAGCACGGGACAGGGGAAGAACAATGAGCAGTTCTTC